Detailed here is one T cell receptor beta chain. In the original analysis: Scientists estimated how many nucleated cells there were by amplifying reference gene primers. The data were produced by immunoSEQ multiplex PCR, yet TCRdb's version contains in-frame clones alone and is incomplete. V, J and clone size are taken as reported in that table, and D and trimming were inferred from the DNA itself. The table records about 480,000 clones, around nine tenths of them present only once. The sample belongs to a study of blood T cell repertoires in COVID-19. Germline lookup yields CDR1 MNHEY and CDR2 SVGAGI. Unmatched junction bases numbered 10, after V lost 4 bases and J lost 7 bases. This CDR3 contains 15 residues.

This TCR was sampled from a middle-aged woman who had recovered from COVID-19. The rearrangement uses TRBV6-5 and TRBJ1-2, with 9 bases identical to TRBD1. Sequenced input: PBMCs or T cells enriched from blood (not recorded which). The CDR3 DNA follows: TGTGCCAGCAGTTTCCCAAAGGGACAGGGCCGTGGCTACACCTTC. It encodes CASSFPKGQGRGYTF.